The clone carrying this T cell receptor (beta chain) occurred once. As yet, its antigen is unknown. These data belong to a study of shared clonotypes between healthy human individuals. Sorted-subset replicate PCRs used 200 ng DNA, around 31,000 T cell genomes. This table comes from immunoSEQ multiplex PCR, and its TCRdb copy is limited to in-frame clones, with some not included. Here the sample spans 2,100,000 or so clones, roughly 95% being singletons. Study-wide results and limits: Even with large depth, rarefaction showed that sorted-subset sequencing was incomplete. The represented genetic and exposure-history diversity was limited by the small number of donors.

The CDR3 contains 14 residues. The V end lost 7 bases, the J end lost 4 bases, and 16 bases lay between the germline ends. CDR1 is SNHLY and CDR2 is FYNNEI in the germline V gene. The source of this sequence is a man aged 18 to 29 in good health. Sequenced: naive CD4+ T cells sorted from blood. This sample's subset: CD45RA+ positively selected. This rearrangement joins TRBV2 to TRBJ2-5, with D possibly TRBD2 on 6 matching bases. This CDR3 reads CASIGGGVGETQYF. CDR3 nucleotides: TGTGCCAGCATTGGAGGAGGGGTGGGAGAGACCCAGTACTTC.